The clone carrying this T cell receptor beta chain has just a few counts. V dropped 4 bases and J dropped 5 bases, with 14 bases sitting between them. Germline V gives CDR1 MNHEY, CDR2 SVGAGI. The CDR3 contains 14 residues. The sample is drawn from a study of T cells after yellow fever vaccination. One entry per CDR3 protein results from TCRdb running MiXCR on the 5' RACE reads. The profile shows a few hundred thousand distinct CDR3 sequences, around 6.8% of them singletons. The sample in question was PBMCs, obtained 45 days after the first yellow fever vaccination. The V and J genes are TRBV6-5 and TRBJ1-2; D not certain. This receptor was obtained from a man aged 18 to 29 who received the YFV17D yellow fever vaccine. CDR3 region: CASSSEDKGYGYTF. CDR3 nucleotides: TGTGCCAGCAGTTCCGAGGATAAGGGTTATGGCTACACCTTC.